This T cell receptor (beta chain) stems from a study of blood T cell repertoires in COVID-19. Looked up from germline, CDR1 is LGHDT and CDR2 is YNNKEL (reference sequence). V shed 4 bases and J shed 1 base, with 10 bases lying between them. The CDR3 has 14 amino acids. Generated by immunoSEQ multiplex PCR, the TCRdb table keeps only in-frame clones and is missing some. The table lists under 150,000 clones, about 80% of them singletons, with 8% to 10% in the top ten. This clone was observed once. The clonotype originates from a woman of 80 years or more in a cohort sampled during active or convalescent COVID-19. The specimen sequenced was peripheral blood. This chain uses TRBV3-1 (or the pseudogene TRBV3-2) with TRBJ1-1; D might be TRBD1 (6 bases). The CDR3 sequence: CASSRTARNTEAFF. The CDR3 nucleotides read TGTGCCAGCAGCCGGACAGCCCGGAACACTGAAGCTTTCTTT.